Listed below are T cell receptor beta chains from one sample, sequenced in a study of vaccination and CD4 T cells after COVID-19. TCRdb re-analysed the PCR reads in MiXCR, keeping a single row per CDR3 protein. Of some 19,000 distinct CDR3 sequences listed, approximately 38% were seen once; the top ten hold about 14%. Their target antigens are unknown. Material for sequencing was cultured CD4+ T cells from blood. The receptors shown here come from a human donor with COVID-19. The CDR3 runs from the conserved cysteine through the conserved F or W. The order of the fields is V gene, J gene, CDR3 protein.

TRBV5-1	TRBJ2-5	CASTGSQWTQYF
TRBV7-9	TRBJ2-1	CASSLAEVGRVNEQFF
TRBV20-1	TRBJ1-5	CSARAASLNQPQHF
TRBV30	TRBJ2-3	CAWSYGSEPTDTQYF
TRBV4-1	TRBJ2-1	CASKRGRGDINEQFF
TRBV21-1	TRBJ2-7	CASSKKTASGTYEQYF
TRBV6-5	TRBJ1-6	CASSYGQGERCNSPLHF
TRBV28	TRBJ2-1	CASSPDSYNEQFF
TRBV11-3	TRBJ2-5	CASSLDRSTGWETQYF
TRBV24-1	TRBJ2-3	CATSDYSGSSTDTQYF
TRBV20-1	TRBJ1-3	CSASRPGQASGNTIYF
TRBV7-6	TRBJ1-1	CASSLLDYRANTEAFF
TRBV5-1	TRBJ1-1	CASSSDRGRLVSEAFF
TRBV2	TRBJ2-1	CASSRSGLAGDHSYNEQFF
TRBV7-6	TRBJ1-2	CASSLGHLNYGYTF
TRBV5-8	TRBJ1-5	CASSFLTGGDWNQPQHF
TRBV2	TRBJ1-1	CASSEALRQNTEAFF
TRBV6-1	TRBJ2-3	CASRDRGLGTDTQYF
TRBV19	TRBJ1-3	CASSMGQGAISGNTIYF
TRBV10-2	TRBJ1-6	CASRAWGGDNSPLHF
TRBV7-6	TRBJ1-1	CASSLRSGMNTEAFF
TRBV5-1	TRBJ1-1	CASSPEWAGNTEAFF